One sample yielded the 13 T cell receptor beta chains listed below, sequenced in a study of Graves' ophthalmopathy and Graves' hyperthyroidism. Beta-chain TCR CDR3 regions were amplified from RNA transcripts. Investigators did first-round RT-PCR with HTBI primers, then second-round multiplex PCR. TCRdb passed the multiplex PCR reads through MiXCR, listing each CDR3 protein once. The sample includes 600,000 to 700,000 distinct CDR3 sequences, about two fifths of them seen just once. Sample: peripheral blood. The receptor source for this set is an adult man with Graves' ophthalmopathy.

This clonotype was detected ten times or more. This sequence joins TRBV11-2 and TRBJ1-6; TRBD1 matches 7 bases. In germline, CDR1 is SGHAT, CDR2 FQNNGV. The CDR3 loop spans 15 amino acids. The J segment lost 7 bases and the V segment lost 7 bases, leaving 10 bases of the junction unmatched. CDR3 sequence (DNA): TGTGCCAGCATCCTAGACAGGGCTGGCAATTCACCCCTCCACTTT. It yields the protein CASILDRAGNSPLHF.

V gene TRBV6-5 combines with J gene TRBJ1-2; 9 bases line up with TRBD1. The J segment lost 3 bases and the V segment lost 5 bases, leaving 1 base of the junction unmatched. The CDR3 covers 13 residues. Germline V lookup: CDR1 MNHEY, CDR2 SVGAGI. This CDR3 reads CASSDRGDYGYTF. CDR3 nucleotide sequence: TGTGCCAGCAGTGACAGGGGGGACTATGGCTACACCTTC.

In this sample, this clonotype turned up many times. CDR3 loop: CASSLQEFYGYTF. The CDR3 bases are TGTGCCAGCAGCTTACAGGAGTTCTATGGCTACACCTTC. The chain links TRBV7-2 to TRBJ1-2; D not certain. The CDR3 runs to 13 residues. Germline V CDR1 and CDR2: SGHTA, FQGNSA. Trimming took off 2 bases at V and 4 bases at J, with 8 bases between the two ends.

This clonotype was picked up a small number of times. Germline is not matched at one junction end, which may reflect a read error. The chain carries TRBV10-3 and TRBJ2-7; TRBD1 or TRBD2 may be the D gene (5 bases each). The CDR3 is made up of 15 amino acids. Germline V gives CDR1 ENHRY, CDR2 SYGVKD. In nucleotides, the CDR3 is TGTGCCAGCAGTGGGTACGGGGCCCCCGCCTACGAGCAGTACTTC. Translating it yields CASSGYGAPAYEQYF.

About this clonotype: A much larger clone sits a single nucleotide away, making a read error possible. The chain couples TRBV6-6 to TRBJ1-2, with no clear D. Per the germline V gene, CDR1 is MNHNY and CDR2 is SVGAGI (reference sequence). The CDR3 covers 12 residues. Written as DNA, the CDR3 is TGTGTCAGCAGCATGAGGGTCTATGGCTACACCTTC. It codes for CVSSMRVYGYTF.

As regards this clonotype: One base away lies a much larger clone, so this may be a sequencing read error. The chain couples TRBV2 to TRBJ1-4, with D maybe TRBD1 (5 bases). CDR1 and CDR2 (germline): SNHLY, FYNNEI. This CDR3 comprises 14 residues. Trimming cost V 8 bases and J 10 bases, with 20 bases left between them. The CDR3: CASALWGGKGKLFF. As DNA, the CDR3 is TGTGCCAGCGCCCTGTGGGGGGGAAAGGGAAAACTGTTTTTT.

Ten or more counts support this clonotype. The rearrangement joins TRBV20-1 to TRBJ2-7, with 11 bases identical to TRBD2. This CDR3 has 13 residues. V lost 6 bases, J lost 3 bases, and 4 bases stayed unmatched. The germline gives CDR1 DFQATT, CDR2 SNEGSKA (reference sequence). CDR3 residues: CSARTSGSYEQYF. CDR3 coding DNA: TGCAGTGCGCGTACTAGCGGGAGCTACGAGCAGTACTTC.

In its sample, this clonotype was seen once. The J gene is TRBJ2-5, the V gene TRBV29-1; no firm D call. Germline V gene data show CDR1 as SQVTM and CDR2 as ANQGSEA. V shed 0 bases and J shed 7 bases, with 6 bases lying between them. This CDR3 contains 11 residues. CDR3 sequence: CSVEEWATQYF. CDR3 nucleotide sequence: TGCAGCGTTGAAGAATGGGCGACCCAGTACTTC.

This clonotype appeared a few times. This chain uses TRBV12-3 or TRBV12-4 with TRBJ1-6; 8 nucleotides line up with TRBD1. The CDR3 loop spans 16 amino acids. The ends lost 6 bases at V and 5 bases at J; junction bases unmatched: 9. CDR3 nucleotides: TGTGCCAGCAGCTTTGCCCCGGACAGGGATAATTCACCCCTCCACTTT. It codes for CASSFAPDRDNSPLHF.

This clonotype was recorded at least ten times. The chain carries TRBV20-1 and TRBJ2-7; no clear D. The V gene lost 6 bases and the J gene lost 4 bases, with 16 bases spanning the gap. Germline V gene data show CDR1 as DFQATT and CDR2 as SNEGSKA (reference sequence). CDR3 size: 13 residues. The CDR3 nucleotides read TGCAGTGCCCTAACCCCGGTGATGTACGAGCAGTACTTC. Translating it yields CSALTPVMYEQYF.

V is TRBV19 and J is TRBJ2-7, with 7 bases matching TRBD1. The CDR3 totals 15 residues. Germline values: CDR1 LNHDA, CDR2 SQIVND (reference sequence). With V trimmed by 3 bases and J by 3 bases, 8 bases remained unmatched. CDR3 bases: TGTGCCAGTAGTATGGGGCTCCAGGGGGTCTACGAGCAGTACTTC. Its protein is CASSMGLQGVYEQYF.

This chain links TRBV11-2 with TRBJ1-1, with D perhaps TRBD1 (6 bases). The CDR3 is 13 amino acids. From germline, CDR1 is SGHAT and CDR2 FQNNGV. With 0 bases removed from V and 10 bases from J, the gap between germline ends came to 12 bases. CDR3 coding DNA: TGTGCCAGCAGCTTAGAGGCGGGCAGGGGAGCTTTCTTT. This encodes CASSLEAGRGAFF.

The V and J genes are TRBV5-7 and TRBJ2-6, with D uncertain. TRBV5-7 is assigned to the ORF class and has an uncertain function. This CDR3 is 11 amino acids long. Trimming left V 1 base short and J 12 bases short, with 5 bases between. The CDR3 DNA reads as TGTGCCAGCAGCTTGTGTGTCGTCCTGACTTTC. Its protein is CASSLCVVLTF.